This T cell receptor beta chain was sequenced for a study of cytomegalovirus exposure and HLA in healthy donors. This clone was seen only a few times. What it binds is unknown. Produced via immunoSEQ multiplex PCR; TCRdb's table is partial and in-frame only. Counted here are over 200,000 clones, less than 90% occurring once; the ten biggest clones make up 4.5% to 7%. Separation from the roughly 670-subject first cohort characterized the 120-subject validation cohort, to which the donors belonged. V lost 4 bases to trimming and J lost 8 bases; unmatched junction nucleotides: 7. CDR1 is SGHRS and CDR2 is YFSETQ in the germline V gene. This CDR3 has 14 amino acids. General study findings and limits: The classifier reportedly diagnosed cytomegalovirus status with high sensitivity and specificity. Many donors shared some public TCRs, even though most TCR sequences were rare. The CMV antigen specificity of a few CMV-associated chains was confirmed through in vitro analysis.

Sequenced sample: PBMCs. The clonotype originates from a woman aged 18-29 years in good health and CMV-seronegative. V gene TRBV5-1 combines with J gene TRBJ1-4; 8 bases fit TRBD1. In DNA form, the CDR3 reads TGCGCCAGCAGCCCCGGGACAGGAGAAGAAAAACTGTTTTTT. It specifies CASSPGTGEEKLFF.